A single sample gave rise to the 20 T cell receptor beta chains below, sequenced in a study of T cells after yellow fever vaccination. TCRdb re-analysed the 5' RACE reads in MiXCR, keeping a single row per CDR3 protein. The sample lists 250,000 or so distinct CDR3 sequences, approximately 3.8% occurring once. The sequencing here drew on PBMCs, taken 15 days after the yellow fever booster vaccination. The source of these receptors is a man between 18 and 29 years old who received the YFV17D yellow fever vaccine.

This clonotype was seen many times. V usage is TRBV7-2 and J usage is TRBJ1-2; no firm D call. The germline V gene has CDR1 SGHTA and CDR2 FQGNSA. V lost 1 base to trimming and J lost 4 bases, with 10 bases between them. CDR3 length: 14 amino acids. CDR3 residues: CASSLGGTTYGYTF. CDR3 DNA sequence: TGTGCCAGCAGCTTAGGCGGTACGACCTATGGCTACACCTTC.

This clonotype was observed many times. J is TRBJ2-5 and V is TRBV7-9, with D perhaps matching TRBD2 (5 bases). The CDR3 sequence is 14 residues long. Deletions cut 7 bases from V and 5 bases from J, with 17 bases between. From germline, CDR1 is SEHNR and CDR2 FQNEAQ (reference sequence). The CDR3 here is CASTSTARGETQYF. The CDR3 DNA reads TGTGCCAGCACCTCAACCGCCAGAGGGGAGACCCAGTACTTC.

This clonotype was counted at least ten times. The J gene is TRBJ1-2, the V gene TRBV7-6, with D hard to call. Germline V gene sequence: CDR1 SGHVS, CDR2 FNYEAQ. The length of the CDR3 is 15 residues. V shed 1 base and J shed 0 bases, with 9 bases lying between them. The CDR3 region is CASSLVPGANYGYTF. DNA of the CDR3: TGTGCCAGCAGCTTAGTTCCCGGAGCTAACTATGGCTACACCTTC. The variable domain in full, completed from reference TRBV7-6 and TRBJ1-2, reads GAGVSQSPRYKVTKRGQDVALRCDPISGHVSLYWYRQALGQGPEFLTYFNYEAQQDKSGLPNDRFSAERPEGSISTLTIQRTEQRDSAMYRCASSLVPGANYGYTFGSGTRLTVV.

The table lists this clonotype with many counts. J is TRBJ1-2 and V is TRBV21-1. TRBV21-1 is noted as a pseudogene. The CDR3 runs 12 residues. The DNA for the CDR3 is TGTGCCAGTAAAACAGTGGCCTATGGCTACACCTTC. Translated: CASKTVAYGYTF.

The chain uses TRBV27 and TRBJ2-1, with D uncertain. Germline CDR1 reads MNHEY; CDR2 reads SMNVEV (reference sequence). CDR3 length equals 13 residues. Trimming cost V 3 bases and J 6 bases, with 9 bases left between them. The CDR3 nucleotides read TGTGCCAGCAGTTTTCTACGGTTCAATGAGCAGTTCTTC. Amino acid sequence: CASSFLRFNEQFF.

In this sample, this clonotype turned up many times. The chain links TRBV18 to TRBJ2-7; D gene ambiguous. There are 13 residues in the CDR3. Germline V gene data show CDR1 as KGHSH and CDR2 as LQKENI. V was shortened by 6 bases and J by 3 bases, with 12 bases between the two germline ends. The CDR3 reads CASSSGPYYEQYV. The CDR3 DNA reads as TGTGCCAGCTCTTCAGGACCCTACTACGAGCAGTACGTC.

This clonotype was counted at least ten times. The rearrangement uses TRBV20-1 and TRBJ2-7, with 10 bases identical to TRBD2. From germline, CDR1 is DFQATT and CDR2 SNEGSKA (reference sequence). CDR3 length equals 15 residues. The V segment lost 0 bases and the J segment 7 bases; nucleotides outside the gene matches: 9. CDR3 sequence: CSARDLPSGGREQYV. The CDR3 DNA follows: TGCAGTGCTAGAGATCTTCCTAGCGGGGGAAGGGAGCAGTACGTC.

At least ten counts were recorded for this clonotype. The chain has TRBV7-2 and TRBJ1-1; D ambiguous. Germline values: CDR1 SGHTA, CDR2 FQGNSA. With 5 bases removed from V and 5 bases from J, the gap between germline ends came to 12 bases. CDR3 size: 13 residues. In DNA, the CDR3 is TGTGCCAGCAGCCTGGTTCTTAGGACTGAAGCTTTCTTT. Protein: CASSLVLRTEAFF.

V is TRBV11-3 and J is TRBJ2-5; TRBD2 agrees at 10 bases. V dropped 8 bases and J dropped 2; count of bases not matched to a gene: 2. Germline CDR1 is SGHNT and CDR2 is YENEEA. This CDR3 contains 13 residues. The CDR3 reads CASGTSEQETQYF. CDR3 DNA sequence: TGTGCCAGCGGGACTAGCGAACAAGAGACCCAGTACTTC.

Remarks on this clonotype: A much bigger clone sits one base away, suggesting this may be a read error. The genes are TRBV5-1 and TRBJ1-1; D gene uncertain. The CDR3 has 13 amino acids. CDR1 and CDR2 from the germline V gene are SGHRS and YFSETQ. The CDR3: CASTQAQNTEALF. CDR3 sequence (DNA): TGCGCCAGCACCCAGGCCCAGAACACTGAAGCTCTCTTT.

In its sample, this clonotype was seen many times. The chain joins TRBV19 to TRBJ2-7; tentatively, D is TRBD2 (6 bases). The ends were cut back, 5 bases at V and 6 bases at J, with 14 bases in the middle. The CDR3 is 13 amino acids. Germline loops: CDR1 LNHDA, CDR2 SQIVND (reference sequence). The CDR3 spells CASSGRTFSEQYF. The DNA for the CDR3 is TGTGCCAGTAGTGGGAGGACCTTCTCCGAGCAGTACTTC. The complete variable domain, with remaining parts taken from reference TRBV19 and TRBJ2-7, reads DGGITQSPKYLFRKEGQNVTLSCEQNLNHDAMYWYRQDPGQGLRLIYYSQIVNDFQKGDIAEGYSVSREKKESFPLTVTSAQKNPTAFYLCASSGRTFSEQYFGPGTRLTVT.

This clonotype was recorded many times. The chain combines TRBV7-2 with TRBJ2-5; tentatively, D is TRBD2 (6 bases). CDR1 is SGHTA and CDR2 is FQGNSA in the germline V gene. Trimming shortened V by 3 bases and J by 3 bases, and 14 bases separated the two germline ends. The CDR3 extends over 15 amino acids. The CDR3 reads CASSFGLPEKETQYF. The CDR3 DNA is TGTGCCAGCAGCTTCGGACTACCTGAAAAAGAGACCCAGTACTTC. The variable domain in full, with the rest retrieved from reference TRBV7-2 and TRBJ2-5, is GAGVSQSPSNKVTEKGKDVELRCDPISGHTALYWYRQSLGQGLEFLIYFQGNSAPDKSGLPSDRFSAERTGGSVSTLTIQRTQQEDSAVYLCASSFGLPEKETQYFGPGTRLLVL.

Concerning this clonotype: This sequence may be a read error, since a much larger clone differs from it by one base. This chain joins TRBV4-2 and TRBJ2-2; 8 bases are a match to TRBD2. The CDR3 has 17 amino acids. Germline V gives CDR1 LGHNA, CDR2 YNFKEQ. The CDR3 is CASSQEGSGGNTWELFF. In nucleotides, the CDR3 is TGTGCCAGCAGCCAAGAAGGGTCGGGGGGGAACACCTGGGAGCTGTTTTTT.

At least ten counts were recorded for this clonotype. This rearrangement joins TRBV5-1 to TRBJ2-3, with no clear D. This CDR3 is 15 amino acids long. V gave up 1 base and J gave up 9 bases, with 18 bases separating them. Per the germline V gene, CDR1 is SGHRS and CDR2 is YFSETQ. CDR3 amino acids: CASSLSTASDDTQYF. As DNA, the CDR3 is TGCGCCAGCAGCTTGTCAACCGCTTCCGACGACACGCAGTATTTT.

This clonotype was seen repeatedly, ten times or more. The V and J genes are TRBV6-6 and TRBJ1-2, with 7 bases that match TRBD1. Looked up from germline, CDR1 is MNHNY and CDR2 is SVGAGI (reference sequence). This CDR3 is built from 15 residues. Trimming removed 0 bases from V and 1 base from J; junction bases left unmatched: 2. The CDR3 is CASSYSQGGNYGYTF. CDR3 nucleotide sequence: TGTGCCAGCAGTTACTCGCAGGGGGGTAACTATGGCTACACCTTC.

This clonotype showed up many times. The chain has TRBV15 and TRBJ2-7; the match to TRBD1 covers 7 bases. The CDR3 loop spans 13 amino acids. V was pared by 6 bases and J by 2 bases, with 4 bases of the junction left unmatched. Germline V gene data show CDR1 as LNHNV and CDR2 as YYDKDF (reference sequence). Written as DNA, the CDR3 is TGTGCCACCAGGGGCAGGGGGACCTACGAGCAGTACTTC. Translation: CATRGRGTYEQYF.

This clonotype was counted only a few times. The chain combines TRBV15 with TRBJ2-7; D may correspond to TRBD1 or TRBD2 (7 bases each). The germline gives CDR1 LNHNV, CDR2 YYDKDF (reference sequence). There are 15 residues in the CDR3. The V end was cut by 5 bases, the J end by 6 bases, with 20 bases between. CDR3 residues: CATSPRRGGGREQYF. The CDR3 DNA reads TGTGCCACCAGCCCTCGCAGGGGGGGGGGGCGCGAGCAGTACTTC.

This clonotype was observed many times. The rearrangement uses TRBV7-2 and TRBJ2-6; 8 bases align to TRBD1. The J segment lost 0 bases and the V segment lost 5 bases, leaving 9 bases of the junction unmatched. The CDR3 loop spans 18 amino acids. CDR1 and CDR2 (germline): SGHTA, FQGNSA. CDR3 sequence: CASSPQTGEFSGANVLTF. The CDR3 DNA reads TGTGCCAGCAGCCCTCAGACAGGGGAATTCTCTGGGGCCAACGTCCTGACTTTC.

There are many counts of this clonotype. The chain links TRBV4-3 to TRBJ2-1; TRBD2 agrees at 9 bases. Germline V lookup: CDR1 LGHNA, CDR2 YSLEER. The trim removed 3 bases at V and 4 bases at J, leaving 7 bases unmatched. This CDR3 contains 16 residues. The CDR3 sequence: CASSQNPSGTYNEQFF. The CDR3 nucleotides read TGCGCCAGCAGCCAGAACCCTAGCGGGACTTACAATGAGCAGTTCTTC.

Ten or more counts support this clonotype. The chain couples TRBV21-1 to TRBJ2-1; the listed D gene, TRBD2, was not tested against the DNA. TRBV21-1 is a pseudogene locus. The CDR3 length is 16 residues. The CDR3 region has the DNA TGTGCCAGCCGTGGGGCTGTAGCGGGGGCCCTATGTAAGCAGTTCTTC. Translation gives CASRGAVAGALCKQFF.